These 4 T cell receptor beta chains originate from one sample sequenced in a study of CD8 T cells in ankylosing spondylitis. Via MiXCR, TCRdb re-called the 5' RACE reads, giving one row per CDR3 protein. The sample yields around 220,000 distinct CDR3 sequences, around 20% seen once. No antigen has been identified for these receptors. Whole-study findings and limits: Seven to nine highly homologous variants formed a TCR beta motif that appeared characteristic of ankylosing spondylitis blood.

Sequenced: blood, either unsorted or a sorted T cell fraction (not recorded which). These receptors all stem from a male donor with ankylosing spondylitis.

The chain employs TRBV7-9 and TRBJ2-2; 11 bases match TRBD2. J was trimmed by 1 base and V by 5 bases; bases with no gene match: 6. CDR1 and CDR2 (germline): SEHNR, FQNEAQ (reference sequence). The CDR3 runs to 17 residues. The CDR3 loop reads CASSARLAGMNTGELFF. The CDR3 DNA sequence: TGTGCCAGCAGCGCCCGACTAGCGGGGATGAACACCGGGGAGCTGTTTTTT.

This clonotype was seen only a few times. The chain uses TRBV29-1 and TRBJ2-1, with a weak D call TRBD2 (6 bases). This CDR3 comprises 13 residues. CDR1 SQVTM and CDR2 ANQGSEA come from the germline V gene. Between the trimmed V and J ends, which lost 7 bases and 5 bases, there was a span of 15 bases. The CDR3 reads CSAWGVLDNEQFF. CDR3 coding DNA: TGCAGCGCCTGGGGGGTGTTAGACAATGAGCAGTTCTTC.

This clonotype was counted a few times. The chain carries TRBV7-6 and TRBJ2-1; no clear D gene. CDR1 SGHVS and CDR2 FNYEAQ come from the germline V gene. Trimming took 5 bases from V and 0 from J, leaving 11 bases between them. CDR3 size: 15 residues. The CDR3 spells CASSGRPNSYNEQFF. The CDR3 DNA sequence: TGTGCCAGCAGCGGCAGACCTAACTCCTACAATGAGCAGTTCTTC.

This clonotype has more than one count but fewer than ten. The chain is built from TRBV20-1 and TRBJ2-5; D is ambiguous. There are 15 residues in the CDR3. Germline V gene data show CDR1 as DFQATT and CDR2 as SNEGSKA (reference sequence). V shed 2 bases and J shed 5 bases, with 18 bases lying between them. The CDR3 sequence is CSARLRVLFDETQYF. In DNA form, the CDR3 reads TGCAGTGCTAGACTCCGGGTCCTGTTTGATGAGACCCAGTACTTC.